This T cell receptor (beta chain) was sequenced during a study of cytomegalovirus exposure and HLA in healthy donors. The study, taken as a whole, reports: Altogether, 150 to 200 TCR beta chains were recorded as cytomegalovirus-associated. Reports state that TCR beta sequences accurately predicted most subjects' HLA-A and HLA-B alleles. Later analysis identified several of the most significant clusters that appeared linked to common viral pathogens.

With 60 Vbeta and 13 Jbeta primers, the PCR was carried out. The protocol was immunoSEQ multiplex PCR, while the TCRdb copy is restricted to in-frame clones and leaves out a portion. The table for this sample gives about 190,000 clones. In regard to this clone: The antigen is not known.

Per germline, CDR1 SEHNR and CDR2 FQNEAQ (reference sequence). V lost 5 bases and J lost 16, with 18 bases in between. The CDR3 covers 12 residues. Though nominally healthy at sampling, donors likely had unrecorded immune exposures. This receptor was obtained from a woman aged 25 to 39 in good health and CMV-seropositive. This chain uses TRBV7-9 with TRBJ2-1; D call uncertain. Sequencing was done on a sample of PBMCs. In DNA form, the CDR3 reads TGTGCCAGCAGCCTTCCTAGTTCGGCGTTCTTCTTC. This encodes CASSLPSSAFFF.